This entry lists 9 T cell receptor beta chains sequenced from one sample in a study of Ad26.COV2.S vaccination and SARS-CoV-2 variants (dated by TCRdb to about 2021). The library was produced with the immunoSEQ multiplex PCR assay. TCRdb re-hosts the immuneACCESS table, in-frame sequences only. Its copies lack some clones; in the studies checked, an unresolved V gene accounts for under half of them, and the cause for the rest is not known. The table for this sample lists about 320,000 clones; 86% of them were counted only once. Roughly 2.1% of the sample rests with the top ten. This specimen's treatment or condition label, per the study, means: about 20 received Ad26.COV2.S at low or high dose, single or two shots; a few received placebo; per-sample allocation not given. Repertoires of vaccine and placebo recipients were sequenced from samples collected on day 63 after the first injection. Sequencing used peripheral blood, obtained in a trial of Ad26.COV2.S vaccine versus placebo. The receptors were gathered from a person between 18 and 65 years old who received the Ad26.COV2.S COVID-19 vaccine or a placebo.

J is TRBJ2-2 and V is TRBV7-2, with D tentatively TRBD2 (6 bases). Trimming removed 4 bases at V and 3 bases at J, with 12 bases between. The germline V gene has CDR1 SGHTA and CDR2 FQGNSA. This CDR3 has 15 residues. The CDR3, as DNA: TGTGCCAGCAGCTCCTTCAGCGGGTACACCGGGGAGCTGTTTTTT. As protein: CASSSFSGYTGELFF.

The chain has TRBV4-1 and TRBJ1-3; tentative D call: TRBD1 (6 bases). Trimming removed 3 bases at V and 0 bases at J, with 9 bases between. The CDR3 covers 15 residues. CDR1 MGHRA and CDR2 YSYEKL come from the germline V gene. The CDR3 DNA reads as TGCGCCAGCAGCCAGCAGGGGACCTCTGGAAACACCATATATTTT. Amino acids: CASSQQGTSGNTIYF.

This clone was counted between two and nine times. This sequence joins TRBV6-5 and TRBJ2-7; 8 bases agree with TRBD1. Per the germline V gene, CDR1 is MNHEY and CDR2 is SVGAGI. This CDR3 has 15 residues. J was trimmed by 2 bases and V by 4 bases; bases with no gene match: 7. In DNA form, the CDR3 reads TGTGCCAGCAGTTCGTTCCCGGGACAGGCCTACGAGCAGTACTTC. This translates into CASSSFPGQAYEQYF.

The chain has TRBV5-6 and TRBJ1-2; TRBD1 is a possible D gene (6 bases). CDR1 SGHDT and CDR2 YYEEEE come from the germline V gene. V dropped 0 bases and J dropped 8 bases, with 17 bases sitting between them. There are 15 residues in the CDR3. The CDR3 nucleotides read TGTGCCAGCAGCTTGGCCAATCCAGGGGTGGGAGGCTACACCTTC. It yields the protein CASSLANPGVGGYTF.

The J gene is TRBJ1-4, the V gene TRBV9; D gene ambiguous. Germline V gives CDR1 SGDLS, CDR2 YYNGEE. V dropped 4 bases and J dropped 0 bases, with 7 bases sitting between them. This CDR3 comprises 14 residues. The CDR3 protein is CASSSRATNEKLFF. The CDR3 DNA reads TGTGCCAGCAGCTCCCGGGCAACTAATGAAAAACTGTTTTTT.

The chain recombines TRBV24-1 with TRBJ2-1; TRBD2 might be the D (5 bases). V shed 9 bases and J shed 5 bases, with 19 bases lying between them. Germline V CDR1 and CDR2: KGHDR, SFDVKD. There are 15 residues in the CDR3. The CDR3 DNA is TGTGCCACCTCCTCCTCGTCCGGAGGAAACAATGAGCAGTTCTTC. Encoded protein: CATSSSSGGNNEQFF.

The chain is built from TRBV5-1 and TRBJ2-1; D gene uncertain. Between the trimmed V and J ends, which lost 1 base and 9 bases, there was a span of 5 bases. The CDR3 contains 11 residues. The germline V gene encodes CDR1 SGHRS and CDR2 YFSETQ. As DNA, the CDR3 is TGCGCCAGCAGCTTGACCAGTGAGCAGTTCTTC. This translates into CASSLTSEQFF.

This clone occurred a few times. As DNA, the CDR3 is TGTGCCAGCAGTGGGCTCCGGGTTGGGCAGGGTTCTGAAGCTTTCTTT. Protein sequence: CASSGLRVGQGSEAFF. The chain is built from TRBV27 and TRBJ1-1; D may be TRBD1 (5 bases). Germline CDR1 reads MNHEY; CDR2 reads SMNVEV (reference sequence). The CDR3 runs to 16 residues. V lost 5 bases and J lost 6, with 22 bases in between.

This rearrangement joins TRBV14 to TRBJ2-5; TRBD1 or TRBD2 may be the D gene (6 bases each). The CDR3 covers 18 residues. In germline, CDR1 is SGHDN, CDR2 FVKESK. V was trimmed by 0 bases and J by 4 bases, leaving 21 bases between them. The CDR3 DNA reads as TGTGCCAGCAGCCAAGATCTTTACCCGAGTTCGGGGGCAGAGACCCAGTACTTC. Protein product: CASSQDLYPSSGAETQYF.